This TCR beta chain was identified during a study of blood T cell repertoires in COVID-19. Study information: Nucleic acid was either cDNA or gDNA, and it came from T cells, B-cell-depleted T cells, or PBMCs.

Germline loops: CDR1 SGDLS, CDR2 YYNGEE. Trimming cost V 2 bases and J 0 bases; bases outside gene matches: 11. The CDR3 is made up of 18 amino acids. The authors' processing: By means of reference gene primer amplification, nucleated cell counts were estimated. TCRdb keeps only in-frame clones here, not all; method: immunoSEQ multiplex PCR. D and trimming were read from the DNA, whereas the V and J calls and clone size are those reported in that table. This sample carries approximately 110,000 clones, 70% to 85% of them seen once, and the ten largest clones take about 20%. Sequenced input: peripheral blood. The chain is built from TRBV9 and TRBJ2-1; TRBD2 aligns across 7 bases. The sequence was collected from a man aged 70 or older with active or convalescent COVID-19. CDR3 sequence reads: CASSVGLGGRFSYNEQFF. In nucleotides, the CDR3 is TGTGCCAGCAGCGTCGGGTTGGGAGGGCGGTTCTCCTACAATGAGCAGTTCTTC.